The clone carrying this T cell receptor (beta chain) was recorded many times. This sample was included in a study of T cells in Graves' hyperthyroidism and ophthalmopathy. Template material for amplifying TCR beta CDR3 regions consisted of RNA transcripts. The HTBI primer set served for first-round RT-PCR of the TCR CDR3. TCRdb re-analysed the multiplex PCR reads in MiXCR, keeping a single row per CDR3 protein. The sample lists nearly 750,000 distinct CDR3 sequences, around 40% occurring once. Germline V lookup: CDR1 SEHNR, CDR2 FQNEAQ (reference sequence). V was trimmed by 5 bases and J by 7 bases, leaving 9 bases between them. The CDR3 covers 12 residues.

The chain employs TRBV7-9 and TRBJ1-5; no reliable D call. This TCR came from a woman aged 40-49 years with Graves' hyperthyroidism. The specimen was blood. For the CDR3, the DNA is TGTGCCAGCAGCCCCGTTAGGCAGCCCCAGCATTTT. This gives the protein CASSPVRQPQHF.